This is a list of T cell receptor beta chains from one sample in a study of T cell responses to AZD1222 COVID-19 vaccine. Sequencing used immunoSEQ multiplex PCR; TCRdb keeps in-frame clones, though not all of them. The sample lists more than 150,000 clones; 70% to 90% were seen once. This specimen was peripheral blood, taken on day 0 of AZD1222 vaccination. All receptors come from an adult in good health. Both conserved end residues are part of each CDR3. Each record gives: clone size, V gene, J gene, D gene, CDR3 protein, CDR3 DNA. A D gene is named only where the DNA matches it firmly. Some rows have no size entry. The others give once, few or many, or a class for an expanded clone.

abundance: few
v_gene: TRBV7-8
j_gene: TRBJ1-1
d_gene: .
CDR3aa: CASSPVYNTEAFF
CDR3nt: TGTGCCAGCAGCCCGGTCTATAACACTGAAGCTTTCTTT

abundance: .
v_gene: TRBV19
j_gene: TRBJ2-2
d_gene: .
CDR3aa: CASSPLPGQPNTGELFF
CDR3nt: TGTGCCAGTAGCCCCCTACCGGGACAACCAAACACCGGGGAGCTGTTTTTT

abundance: once
v_gene: TRBV6-4
j_gene: TRBJ2-1
d_gene: TRBD2
CDR3aa: CASSELAGLEQFF
CDR3nt: TGTGCCAGCAGTGAACTAGCGGGACTCGAGCAGTTCTTC

abundance: .
v_gene: TRBV3-1/TRBV3-2
j_gene: TRBJ2-1
d_gene: .
CDR3aa: CASSHGGNSYNEQFF
CDR3nt: TGTGCCAGCAGCCATGGCGGAAACTCCTACAATGAGCAGTTCTTC

abundance: .
v_gene: TRBV24-1
j_gene: TRBJ2-5
d_gene: .
CDR3aa: CATSDGPRAAETQYF
CDR3nt: TGTGCCACCAGTGACGGACCCAGGGCGGCAGAGACCCAGTACTTC

abundance: .
v_gene: TRBV5-1
j_gene: TRBJ1-2
d_gene: .
CDR3aa: CASSLGQGLYGYTF
CDR3nt: TGCGCCAGCAGCTTGGGTCAGGGGCTTTATGGCTACACCTTC

abundance: .
v_gene: TRBV2
j_gene: TRBJ1-1
d_gene: TRBD1
CDR3aa: CASRRDRANTEAFF
CDR3nt: TGTGCCAGCAGGCGGGACAGGGCGAACACTGAAGCTTTCTTT

abundance: .
v_gene: TRBV5-1
j_gene: TRBJ2-6
d_gene: TRBD1
CDR3aa: CASSTDRGWAGANVLTF
CDR3nt: TGCGCCAGCAGCACGGACAGGGGCTGGGCTGGGGCCAACGTCCTGACTTTC

abundance: .
v_gene: TRBV9
j_gene: TRBJ1-2
d_gene: .
CDR3aa: CASSAQGGGTGYTF
CDR3nt: TGTGCCAGCAGCGCCCAGGGCGGTGGTACGGGCTACACCTTC

abundance: .
v_gene: TRBV24-1
j_gene: TRBJ2-7
d_gene: TRBD1
CDR3aa: CATSDPGTGPYEQYF
CDR3nt: TGTGCCACCAGTGACCCCGGGACAGGGCCCTACGAGCAGTACTTC

abundance: .
v_gene: TRBV4-2
j_gene: TRBJ2-1
d_gene: TRBD2
CDR3aa: CASSRPGLAGDGGEQFF
CDR3nt: TGTGCCAGCAGCAGACCGGGACTAGCGGGAGACGGGGGTGAGCAGTTCTTC

abundance: .
v_gene: TRBV19
j_gene: TRBJ2-1
d_gene: TRBD2
CDR3aa: CASSIGQAGGRNEQFF
CDR3nt: TGTGCCAGTAGTATAGGTCAAGCGGGAGGGCGGAATGAGCAGTTCTTC

abundance: once
v_gene: TRBV6-2/TRBV6-3
j_gene: TRBJ2-3
d_gene: TRBD2
CDR3aa: CASSYLRTSGPATDTQYF
CDR3nt: TGTGCCAGCAGTTACCTCCGGACTAGCGGGCCGGCCACAGATACGCAGTATTTT

abundance: .
v_gene: TRBV10-3
j_gene: TRBJ1-4
d_gene: .
CDR3aa: CAISESRQASEKLFF
CDR3nt: TGTGCCATCAGTGAGTCGAGACAGGCCTCCGAAAAACTGTTTTTT

abundance: few
v_gene: TRBV19
j_gene: TRBJ1-2
d_gene: .
CDR3aa: CASSLLPGQGGYGYTF
CDR3nt: TGTGCCAGTAGCCTCTTGCCCGGGCAGGGAGGTTATGGCTACACCTTC

abundance: .
v_gene: TRBV18
j_gene: TRBJ1-5
d_gene: TRBD1
CDR3aa: CASSPRQGGEGQPQHF
CDR3nt: TGTGCCAGCTCACCTCGACAGGGGGGCGAAGGTCAGCCCCAGCATTTT

abundance: few
v_gene: TRBV5-5
j_gene: TRBJ1-5
d_gene: TRBD1
CDR3aa: CASSGTGGFQPQHF
CDR3nt: TGTGCCAGCAGCGGTACAGGGGGCTTTCAGCCCCAGCATTTT

abundance: .
v_gene: TRBV5-1
j_gene: TRBJ2-5
d_gene: .
CDR3aa: CASSEGLPGETQYF
CDR3nt: TGCGCCAGCAGCGAGGGATTGCCTGGGGAGACCCAGTACTTC

abundance: few
v_gene: TRBV2
j_gene: TRBJ1-3
d_gene: .
CDR3aa: CASSARTAGNTIYF
CDR3nt: TGTGCCAGCAGCGCCAGGACGGCTGGAAACACCATATATTTT

abundance: .
v_gene: TRBV9
j_gene: TRBJ2-2
d_gene: .
CDR3aa: CASSDGTRGTGELFF
CDR3nt: TGTGCCAGCAGCGACGGGACCCGGGGGACCGGGGAGCTGTTTTTT

abundance: .
v_gene: TRBV27
j_gene: TRBJ2-7
d_gene: TRBD2
CDR3aa: CASSFSGTSGSEQYF
CDR3nt: TGTGCCAGCAGTTTTTCCGGGACTAGCGGGAGCGAGCAGTACTTC

abundance: .
v_gene: TRBV9
j_gene: TRBJ2-5
d_gene: .
CDR3aa: CASSVNIGRETQYF
CDR3nt: TGTGCCAGCAGCGTAAATATAGGGCGAGAGACCCAGTACTTC

abundance: .
v_gene: TRBV24-1
j_gene: TRBJ1-4
d_gene: .
CDR3aa: CATSDPKINEKLFF
CDR3nt: TGTGCCACCAGTGATCCGAAGATTAATGAAAAACTGTTTTTT

abundance: .
v_gene: TRBV19
j_gene: TRBJ1-5
d_gene: .
CDR3aa: CASSPPGLVSNQPQHF
CDR3nt: TGTGCCAGTAGTCCACCAGGATTAGTTAGCAATCAGCCCCAGCATTTT

abundance: .
v_gene: TRBV7-6
j_gene: TRBJ1-6
d_gene: .
CDR3aa: CASSAFGSYNSPLHF
CDR3nt: TGTGCCAGCAGCGCCTTTGGCTCCTATAATTCACCCCTCCACTTT

abundance: few
v_gene: TRBV6-1
j_gene: TRBJ1-5
d_gene: TRBD1
CDR3aa: CASSESTGANQPQHF
CDR3nt: TGTGCCAGCAGTGAATCGACAGGGGCGAATCAGCCCCAGCATTTT

abundance: .
v_gene: TRBV6-5
j_gene: TRBJ2-3
d_gene: .
CDR3aa: CASKVRQASTDTQYF
CDR3nt: TGTGCCAGCAAGGTCCGTCAGGCTAGCACAGATACGCAGTATTTT

abundance: .
v_gene: TRBV3-1/TRBV3-2
j_gene: TRBJ1-2
d_gene: .
CDR3aa: CASSRMGGGSYGYTF
CDR3nt: TGTGCCAGCAGCCGAATGGGGGGCGGAAGCTATGGCTACACCTTC

abundance: few
v_gene: TRBV30
j_gene: TRBJ1-2
d_gene: .
CDR3aa: CAWSQGLREYGYTF
CDR3nt: TGTGCCTGGAGCCAAGGACTCCGGGAGTATGGCTACACCTTC

abundance: .
v_gene: TRBV2
j_gene: TRBJ1-2
d_gene: TRBD1
CDR3aa: CASSITGVGGYTF
CDR3nt: TGTGCCAGCAGTATCACAGGGGTGGGAGGCTACACCTTC

abundance: few
v_gene: TRBV7-3
j_gene: TRBJ2-3
d_gene: TRBD2
CDR3aa: CASSPRTRRGYTDTQYF
CDR3nt: TGTGCCAGCAGCCCACGGACTAGACGGGGGTACACAGATACGCAGTATTTT

abundance: once
v_gene: TRBV7-9
j_gene: TRBJ1-6
d_gene: .
CDR3aa: CASSLDGYNSPLHF
CDR3nt: TGTGCCAGCAGCTTAGACGGTTATAATTCACCCCTCCACTTT

abundance: .
v_gene: TRBV28
j_gene: TRBJ2-1
d_gene: TRBD2
CDR3aa: CASSLWTSGSYNEQFF
CDR3nt: TGTGCCAGCAGTTTATGGACTAGCGGGAGTTACAATGAGCAGTTCTTC

abundance: .
v_gene: TRBV12-3/TRBV12-4
j_gene: TRBJ1-5
d_gene: .
CDR3aa: CASSWEVNQPQHF
CDR3nt: TGTGCCAGCAGTTGGGAAGTCAATCAGCCCCAGCATTTT

abundance: .
v_gene: TRBV5-1
j_gene: TRBJ2-2
d_gene: .
CDR3aa: CASTQDVNTGELFF
CDR3nt: TGCGCCAGCACGCAGGACGTCAACACCGGGGAGCTGTTTTTT

abundance: .
v_gene: TRBV18
j_gene: TRBJ1-5
d_gene: .
CDR3aa: CASSWDIQPQHF
CDR3nt: TGTGCCAGCTCCTGGGATATTCAGCCCCAGCATTTT

abundance: .
v_gene: TRBV5-1
j_gene: TRBJ2-2
d_gene: TRBD1
CDR3aa: CASSWDPGQVAGELFF
CDR3nt: TGCGCCAGCAGCTGGGACCCGGGACAGGTCGCCGGGGAGCTGTTTTTT

abundance: .
v_gene: TRBV28
j_gene: TRBJ1-2
d_gene: .
CDR3aa: CASLAWAGLYGYTF
CDR3nt: TGTGCCAGCTTAGCGTGGGCAGGCCTTTATGGCTACACCTTC

abundance: .
v_gene: TRBV6-1
j_gene: TRBJ1-3
d_gene: .
CDR3aa: CASSEYGGSGNTIYF
CDR3nt: TGTGCCAGCAGTGAATATGGGGGCTCTGGAAACACCATATATTTT

abundance: .
v_gene: TRBV28
j_gene: TRBJ2-1
d_gene: TRBD2
CDR3aa: CASGLAGPHEQFF
CDR3nt: TGTGCCAGTGGACTAGCGGGACCGCATGAGCAGTTCTTC

abundance: .
v_gene: TRBV18
j_gene: TRBJ1-5
d_gene: .
CDR3aa: CASSPERNQPQHF
CDR3nt: TGTGCCAGCTCACCAGAACGCAATCAGCCCCAGCATTTT

abundance: .
v_gene: TRBV10-2
j_gene: TRBJ1-5
d_gene: TRBD1
CDR3aa: CAGSAGGLQPQHF
CDR3nt: TGCGCCGGCAGTGCAGGGGGCTTGCAGCCCCAGCATTTT